The clone carrying this TCR beta chain came up a few times. The target antigen is unknown. CDR1 is KGHSH, CDR2 LQKENI, per germline. V lost 2 bases and J 4 bases, leaving 8 bases between the germline ends. CDR3 size: 13 residues. The data were obtained in a study of identical twins. Through template switching, a universal primer site was introduced, and the cDNA contained unique molecular identifiers. TCRdb independently ran MiXCR on the 5' RACE reads; one entry per CDR3 protein. The table lists about 390,000 distinct CDR3 sequences, 9% of them singletons. Points from the study as a whole: Diverse VJ usage suggested most zero-insertion clonotypes were not invariant T cells. Conclusions rested on cross-sectional statistics rather than following the same donors. The study found excess low generation probability among twin-shared out-of-frame alpha sequences.

The gene calls are TRBV18 and TRBJ2-5, with D unresolved. The sample comprised naive T cells sorted from blood. The receptor was derived from a woman aged 50 to 65 in good health. Written as DNA, the CDR3 is TGTGCCAGCTCACCAAAGGCCCTAGAGACCCAGTACTTC. Residues: CASSPKALETQYF.